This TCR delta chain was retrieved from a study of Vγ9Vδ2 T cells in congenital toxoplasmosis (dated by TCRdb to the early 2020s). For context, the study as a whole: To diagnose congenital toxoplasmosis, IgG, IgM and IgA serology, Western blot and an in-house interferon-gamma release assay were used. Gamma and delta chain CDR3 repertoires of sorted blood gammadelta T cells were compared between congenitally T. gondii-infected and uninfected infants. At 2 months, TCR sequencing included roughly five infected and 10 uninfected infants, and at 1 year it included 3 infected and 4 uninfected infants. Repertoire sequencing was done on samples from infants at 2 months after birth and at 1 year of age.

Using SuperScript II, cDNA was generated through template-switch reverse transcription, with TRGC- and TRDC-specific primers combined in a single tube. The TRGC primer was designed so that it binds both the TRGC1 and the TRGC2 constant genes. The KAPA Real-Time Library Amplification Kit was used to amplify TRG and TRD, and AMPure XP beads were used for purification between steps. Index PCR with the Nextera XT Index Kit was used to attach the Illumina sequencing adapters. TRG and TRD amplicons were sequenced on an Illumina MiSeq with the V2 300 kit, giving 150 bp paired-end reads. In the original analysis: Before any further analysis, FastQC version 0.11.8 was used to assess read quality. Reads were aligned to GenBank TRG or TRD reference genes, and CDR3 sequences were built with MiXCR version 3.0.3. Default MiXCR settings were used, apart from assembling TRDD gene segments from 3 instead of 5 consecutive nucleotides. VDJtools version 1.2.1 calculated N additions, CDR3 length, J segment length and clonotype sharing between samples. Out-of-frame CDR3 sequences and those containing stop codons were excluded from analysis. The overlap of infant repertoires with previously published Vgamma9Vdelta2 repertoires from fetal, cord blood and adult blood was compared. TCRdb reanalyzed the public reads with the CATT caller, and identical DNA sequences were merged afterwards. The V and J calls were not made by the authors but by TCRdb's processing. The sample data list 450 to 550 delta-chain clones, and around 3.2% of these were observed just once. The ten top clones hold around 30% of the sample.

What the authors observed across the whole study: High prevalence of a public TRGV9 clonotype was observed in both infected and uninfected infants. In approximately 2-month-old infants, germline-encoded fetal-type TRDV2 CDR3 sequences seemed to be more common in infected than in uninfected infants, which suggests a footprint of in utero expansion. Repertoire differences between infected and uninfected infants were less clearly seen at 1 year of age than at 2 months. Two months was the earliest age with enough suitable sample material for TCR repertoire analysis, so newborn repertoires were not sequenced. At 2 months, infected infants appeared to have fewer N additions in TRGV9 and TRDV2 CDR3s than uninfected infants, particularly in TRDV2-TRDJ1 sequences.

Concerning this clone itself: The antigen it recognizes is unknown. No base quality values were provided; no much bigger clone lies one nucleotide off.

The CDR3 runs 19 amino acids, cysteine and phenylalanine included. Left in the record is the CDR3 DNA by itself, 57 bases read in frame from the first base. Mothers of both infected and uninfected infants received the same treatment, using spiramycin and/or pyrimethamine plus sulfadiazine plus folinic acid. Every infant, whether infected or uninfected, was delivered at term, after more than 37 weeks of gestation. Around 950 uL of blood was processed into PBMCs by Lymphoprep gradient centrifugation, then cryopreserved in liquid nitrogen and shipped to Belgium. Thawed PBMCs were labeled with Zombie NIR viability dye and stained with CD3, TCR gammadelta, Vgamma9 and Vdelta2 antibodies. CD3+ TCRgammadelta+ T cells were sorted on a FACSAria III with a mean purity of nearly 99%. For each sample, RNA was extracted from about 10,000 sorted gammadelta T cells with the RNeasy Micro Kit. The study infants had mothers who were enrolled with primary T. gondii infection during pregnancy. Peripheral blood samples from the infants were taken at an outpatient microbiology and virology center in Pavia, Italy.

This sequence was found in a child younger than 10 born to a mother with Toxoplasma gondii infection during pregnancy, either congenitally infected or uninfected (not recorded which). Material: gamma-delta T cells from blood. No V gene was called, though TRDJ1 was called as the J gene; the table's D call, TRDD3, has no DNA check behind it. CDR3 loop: CAVLGPSGGGYANTDKLIF. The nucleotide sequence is TGTGCTGTGTTGGGACCTTCGGGCGGGGGATACGCTAACACCGATAAACTCATCTTT.